This TCR beta chain originates from a study of blood T cells in healthy people across ages. V gave up 5 bases and J gave up 6 bases; unmatched junction bases: 8. CDR1 and CDR2 from the germline V gene are LNHNV and YYDKDF (reference sequence). The CDR3 consists of 14 residues. For the second PCR, which ran for about 7 to 12 cycles, a sample-barcoded 5' primer and a J-beta primer mix were used. In TCRdb, the 5' RACE reads were re-called with MiXCR into one record per CDR3 protein. The sample yields more than 650,000 distinct CDR3 sequences, around a fifth seen once. The receptor was isolated from a man in his 70s in good health. V is TRBV15 and J is TRBJ1-2, with 8 bases lining up with TRBD1. What was sequenced was blood. The CDR3 region has the DNA TGTGCCACCAGCGTCCGGGACAGGCGGCATGGCTACACCTTC. Its protein product is CATSVRDRRHGYTF.